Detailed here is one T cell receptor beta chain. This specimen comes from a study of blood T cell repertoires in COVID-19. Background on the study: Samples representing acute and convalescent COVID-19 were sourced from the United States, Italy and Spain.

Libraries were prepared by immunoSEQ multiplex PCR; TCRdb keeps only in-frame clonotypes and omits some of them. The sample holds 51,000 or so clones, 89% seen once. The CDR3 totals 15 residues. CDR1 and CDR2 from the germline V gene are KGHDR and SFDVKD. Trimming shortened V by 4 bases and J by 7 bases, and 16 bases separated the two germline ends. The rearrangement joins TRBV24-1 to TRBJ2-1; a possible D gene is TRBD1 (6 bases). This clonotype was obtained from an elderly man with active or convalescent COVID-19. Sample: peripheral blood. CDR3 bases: TGTGCCACCAGTGAGGGGGCCGGGCGTTGGAATGAGCAGTTCTTC. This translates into CATSEGAGRWNEQFF.